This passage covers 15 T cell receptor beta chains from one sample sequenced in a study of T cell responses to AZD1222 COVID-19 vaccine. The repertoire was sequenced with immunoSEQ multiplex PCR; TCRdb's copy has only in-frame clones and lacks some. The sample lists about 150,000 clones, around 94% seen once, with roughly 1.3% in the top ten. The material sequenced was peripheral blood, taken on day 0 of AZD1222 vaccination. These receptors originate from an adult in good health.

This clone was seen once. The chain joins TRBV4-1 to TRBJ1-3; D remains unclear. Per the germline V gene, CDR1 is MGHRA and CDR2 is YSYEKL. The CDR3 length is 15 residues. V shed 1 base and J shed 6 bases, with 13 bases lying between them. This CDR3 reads CASSQVQRTLNTIYF. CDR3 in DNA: TGCGCCAGCAGCCAAGTGCAGAGGACCCTAAACACCATATATTTT.

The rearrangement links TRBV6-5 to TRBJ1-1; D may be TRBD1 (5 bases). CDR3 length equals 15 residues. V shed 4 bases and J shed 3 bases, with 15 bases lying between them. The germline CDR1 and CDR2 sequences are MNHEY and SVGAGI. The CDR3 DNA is TGTGCCAGCAGTTCAGAAACCAGGGTTTACACTGAAGCTTTCTTT. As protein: CASSSETRVYTEAFF.

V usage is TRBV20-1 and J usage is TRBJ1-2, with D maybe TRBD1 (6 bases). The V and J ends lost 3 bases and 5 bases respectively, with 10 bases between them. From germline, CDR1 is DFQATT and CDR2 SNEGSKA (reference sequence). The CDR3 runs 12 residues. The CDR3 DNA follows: TGCAGTGCTAGTCAGGGGCTTTATGGCTACACCTTC. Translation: CSASQGLYGYTF.

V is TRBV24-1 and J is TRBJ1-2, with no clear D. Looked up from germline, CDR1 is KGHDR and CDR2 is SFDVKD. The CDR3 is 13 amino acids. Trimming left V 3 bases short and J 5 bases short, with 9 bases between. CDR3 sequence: CATSDRTEYGYTF. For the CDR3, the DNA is TGTGCCACCAGTGATCGGACCGAATATGGCTACACCTTC.

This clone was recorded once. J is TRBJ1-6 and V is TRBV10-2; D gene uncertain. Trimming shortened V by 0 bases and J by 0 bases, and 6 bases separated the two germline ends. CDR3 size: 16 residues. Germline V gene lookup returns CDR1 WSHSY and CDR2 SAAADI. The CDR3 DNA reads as TGCGCCAGCAGTGAGTCCTTAAGCTCCTATAATTCACCCCTCCACTTT. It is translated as CASSESLSSYNSPLHF.

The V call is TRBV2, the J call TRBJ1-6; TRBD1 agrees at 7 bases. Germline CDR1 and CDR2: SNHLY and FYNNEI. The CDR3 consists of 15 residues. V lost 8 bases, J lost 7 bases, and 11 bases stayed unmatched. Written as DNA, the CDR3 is TGTGCCAGCCGAAGGCTGGGACAGTCAAATTCACCCCTCCACTTT. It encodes CASRRLGQSNSPLHF.

The CDR3 region is CAISDPPGDSPLHF. DNA for the CDR3: TGTGCCATTTCGGACCCGCCAGGGGACTCACCCCTCCACTTT. This rearrangement joins TRBV10-3 to TRBJ1-6; tentative D call: TRBD1 (6 bases). V was clipped by 9 bases and J by 10 bases, with 19 bases between them. Germline-derived CDR1 and CDR2 are ENHRY and SYGVKD. This CDR3 spans 14 amino acids.

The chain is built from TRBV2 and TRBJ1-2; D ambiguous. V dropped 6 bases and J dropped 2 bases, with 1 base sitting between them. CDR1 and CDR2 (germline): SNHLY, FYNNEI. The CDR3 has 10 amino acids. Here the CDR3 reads CASRNYGYTF. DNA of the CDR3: TGTGCCAGCAGGAACTATGGCTACACCTTC.

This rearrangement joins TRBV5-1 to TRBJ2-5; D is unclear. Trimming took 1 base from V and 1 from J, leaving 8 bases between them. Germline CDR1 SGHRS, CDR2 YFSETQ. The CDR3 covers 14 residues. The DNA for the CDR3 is TGCGCCAGCAGCTTGCCGGCGGCCCAAGAGACCCAGTACTTC. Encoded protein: CASSLPAAQETQYF. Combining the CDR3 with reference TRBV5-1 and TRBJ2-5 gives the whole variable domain KAGVTQTPRYLIKTRGQQVTLSCSPISGHRSVSWYQQTPGQGLQFLFEYFSETQRNKGNFPGRFSGRQFSNSRSEMNVSTLELGDSALYLCASSLPAAQETQYFGPGTRLLVL.

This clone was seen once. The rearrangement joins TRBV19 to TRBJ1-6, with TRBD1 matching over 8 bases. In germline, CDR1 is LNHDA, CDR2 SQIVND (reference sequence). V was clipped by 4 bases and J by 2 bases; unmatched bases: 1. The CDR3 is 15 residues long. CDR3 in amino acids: CASSRTGTYNSPLHF. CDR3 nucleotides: TGTGCCAGTAGTAGGACAGGGACCTATAATTCACCCCTCCACTTT.

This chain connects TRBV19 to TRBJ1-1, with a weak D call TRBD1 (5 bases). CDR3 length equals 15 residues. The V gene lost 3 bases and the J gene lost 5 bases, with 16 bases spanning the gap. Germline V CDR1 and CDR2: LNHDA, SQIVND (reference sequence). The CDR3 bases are TGTGCCAGTAGTATCTGGAATAGGGGTGATACTGAAGCTTTCTTT. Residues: CASSIWNRGDTEAFF.

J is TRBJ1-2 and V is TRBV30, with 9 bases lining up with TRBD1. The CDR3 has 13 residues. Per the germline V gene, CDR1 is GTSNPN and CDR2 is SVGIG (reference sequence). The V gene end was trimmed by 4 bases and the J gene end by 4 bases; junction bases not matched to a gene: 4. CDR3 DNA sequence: TGTGCCTGGACCTCGACAGGGGGCTATGGCTACACCTTC. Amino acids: CAWTSTGGYGYTF.

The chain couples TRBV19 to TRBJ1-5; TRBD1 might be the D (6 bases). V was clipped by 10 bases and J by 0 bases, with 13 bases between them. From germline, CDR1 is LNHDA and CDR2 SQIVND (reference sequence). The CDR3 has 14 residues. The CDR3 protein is CATLQGNSNQPQHF. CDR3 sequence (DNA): TGTGCCACCCTACAGGGAAATAGCAATCAGCCCCAGCATTTT. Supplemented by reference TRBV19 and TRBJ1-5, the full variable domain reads DGGITQSPKYLFRKEGQNVTLSCEQNLNHDAMYWYRQDPGQGLRLIYYSQIVNDFQKGDIAEGYSVSREKKESFPLTVTSAQKNPTAFYLCATLQGNSNQPQHFGDGTRLSIL.

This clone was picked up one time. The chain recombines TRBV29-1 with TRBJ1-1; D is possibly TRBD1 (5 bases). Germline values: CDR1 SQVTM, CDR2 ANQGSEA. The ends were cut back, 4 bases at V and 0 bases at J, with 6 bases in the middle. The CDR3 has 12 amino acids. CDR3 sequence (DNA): TGCAGCGTTGCGACAGTGAACACTGAAGCTTTCTTT. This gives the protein CSVATVNTEAFF.

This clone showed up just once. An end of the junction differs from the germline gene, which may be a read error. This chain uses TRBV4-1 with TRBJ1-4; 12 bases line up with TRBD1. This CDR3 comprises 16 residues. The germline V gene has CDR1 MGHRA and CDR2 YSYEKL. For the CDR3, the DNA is TGCGCCAGCACCCAAACCACCGGGACAGGGGGCAAAAAACTGTTTTTT. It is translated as CASTQTTGTGGKKLFF.